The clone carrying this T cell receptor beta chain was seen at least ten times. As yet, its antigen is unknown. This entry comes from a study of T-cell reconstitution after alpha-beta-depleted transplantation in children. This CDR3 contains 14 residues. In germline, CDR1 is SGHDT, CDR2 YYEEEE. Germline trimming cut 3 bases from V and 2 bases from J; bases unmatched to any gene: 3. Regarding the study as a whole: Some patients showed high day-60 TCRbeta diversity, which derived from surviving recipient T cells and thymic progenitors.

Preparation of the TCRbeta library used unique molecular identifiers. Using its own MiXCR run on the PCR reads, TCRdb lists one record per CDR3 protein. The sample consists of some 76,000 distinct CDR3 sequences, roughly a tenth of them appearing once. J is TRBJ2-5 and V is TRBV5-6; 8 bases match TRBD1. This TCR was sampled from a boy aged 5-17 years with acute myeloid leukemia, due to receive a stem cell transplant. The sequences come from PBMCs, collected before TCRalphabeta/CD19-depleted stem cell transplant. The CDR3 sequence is CASSWTGRQETQYF. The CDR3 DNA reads TGTGCCAGCAGCTGGACAGGGCGGCAAGAGACCCAGTACTTC.